This T cell receptor beta chain is from a study of T-cell reconstitution after alpha-beta-depleted transplantation in children (dated by TCRdb to about 2016). Background on the whole study: Using TCR repertoire profiling, the study quantitatively followed how T-cell immune reconstitution unfolded in children after TCRalphabeta/CD19-depleted allogeneic hematopoietic cell transplantation.

CDR3 length: 14 amino acids, cysteine to phenylalanine. The CDR3 DNA has 42 bases and is translated from base 1. CDR1 is given as GTSNPN and CDR2 as SVGIG, both from the germline V gene (reference sequence). A distance of 9 bases separates the germline ends of V and J, which lose 1 base and 0 bases respectively. This sample's treatment or condition label indicates: allogeneic hematopoietic cell transplantation with graft depleted of TCRalphabeta T cells and CD19 B cells. The transplant recipients were children given TCRalphabeta/CD19-depleted allogeneic hematopoietic cell grafts. Study-level results and caveats: Over subsequent months, a decline in hyperexpanded clone frequencies was noted, and after one year, T-cell counts and TCRbeta diversity were mostly ascribed to newly produced T cells. Apparently early alphabetaT-cell count recovery about two months after transplant reportedly relied on only several hundred rapidly expanded clones derived from non-depleted graft cells. In some patients, the high TCRbeta diversity seen at day 60 was put down to recipient T cells and intrathymic progenitors that had survived conditioning.

The library was generated by PCR. Data came from an Illumina HiSeq 2500. TCR library preparation used molecular barcoding, with unique molecular identifiers applied to normalize quantification of the TCRbeta repertoire. In-frame beta chains were kept once TCRdb had trimmed the public reads at Q25 with fastp and called clones with MiXCR. Each record represents a unique CDR3 protein, reported with the most common genes and DNA among its rows. The sample table shows approximately 150,000 distinct CDR3 sequences, and 8.5% to 10% are seen once. Clones ranked in the top ten supply over 15% of the sample. This clonotype occurred many times. Its antigen is unknown. There are no base qualities to consult, and no much larger clone falls within one base.

In this chain, TRBV30 is recombined with TRBJ1-1, with no confidently assigned D gene. The material was PBMCs, mostly from graft donor cells, obtained 180 days after TCRalphabeta/CD19-depleted stem cell transplant. This clonotype originated in a female patient aged 2-10 years who had a stem cell transplant for congenital amegakaryocytic thrombocytopenia, so the T cells may come from the graft donor. In nucleotide form, the sequence is TGTGCCTGGAGTGGAGGTCTTATGAACACTGAAGCTTTCTTT. Its translation is CAWSGGLMNTEAFF.